The sequence of this T cell receptor (beta chain) was determined in a study of cytomegalovirus exposure and HLA in healthy donors. Germline CDR1 reads MNHNS; CDR2 reads SASEGT. V shed 4 bases and J shed 0 bases, with 18 bases lying between them. The CDR3 extends over 18 amino acids. General study results and limits: Cytomegalovirus status was reportedly diagnosed by the classifier with high specificity and sensitivity. In a later analysis, TCR association rates varied by HLA locus: DRB1 most, HLA-C fewest. Most TCR beta V segments were productive about 87% or about 30% of the time in an earlier analysis. Sequencing depth across donors, presence/absence analyses assumed, was roughly uniform.

The PCR contained 60 Vbeta and 13 Jbeta primers. Using immunoSEQ multiplex PCR, the repertoire was profiled, and TCRdb retains in-frame clones only, with some absent. The sample has some 110,000 clones; over 70% are singletons. A note on this clone: No antigen is known for it.

This chain joins TRBV6-1 and TRBJ2-2; no reliable D call. The receptor comes from a male donor in good health and CMV-seronegative. The sequenced sample consisted of PBMCs. The CDR3 reads CASSGLSGKAPNTGELFF. DNA of the CDR3: TGTGCCAGCAGTGGCCTTTCAGGAAAGGCGCCGAACACCGGGGAGCTGTTTTTT.